This T cell receptor (beta chain) was observed in a study of CD8 T cells in Susac syndrome. In the case of this clonotype: No antigen is known for it.

V lost 0 bases and J lost 4, with 12 bases in between. The CDR3 is 15 residues long. Germline V gene lookup returns CDR1 MNHEY and CDR2 SMNVEV (reference sequence). Sequencing of TCR beta covered CD8+ and CD4+ T cells obtained from blood. Bulk CD8+ and CD4+ cells came from magnetic negative isolation; CD8+ TEMRA by FACS. When the RNA was reverse transcribed, random hexamers were used with an input of roughly 0.45 to 1 ug. Coverage of TCR beta CDR3 amplification by immunoSEQ multiplex PCR extended to 54 Vbeta and 13 Jbeta. MiXCR, applied by TCRdb to the immunoSEQ multiplex PCR reads, yields one record per CDR3 protein. The table lists some 300,000 distinct CDR3 sequences, approximately 84% of them singletons. The study's findings and limits: An acknowledgment was made by the study that its TCR sequencing and HLA analysis involved relatively few individuals.

The clonotype was recovered from a human donor with multiple sclerosis. The chain couples TRBV27 to TRBJ1-2; D might be TRBD1 (5 bases). Material: CD8+ T cells from PBMCs. The CDR3 DNA sequence: TGTGCCAGCAGTTTATCCCGGGGCCCCGGCTATGGCTACACCTTC. This encodes CASSLSRGPGYGYTF.